This is a list of T cell receptor beta chains from one sample in a study of OX40 agonist ivuxolimab in advanced cancers. Clones were sequenced by immunoSEQ multiplex PCR, and TCRdb holds only the in-frame ones, with some missing. The profile shows approximately 50,000 clones, roughly 91% of them singletons. The sample here was CD4+ or CD8+ T cells sorted from blood, taken in a trial of the OX40 agonist ivuxolimab. The receptors were gathered from an adult with an advanced solid tumor such as melanoma, head and neck, liver or kidney cancer. Both conserved end residues are part of each CDR3. D genes are given only for firm matches. Clone sizes are given selectively: once, few, many, or a class where the clone is expanded.

D	V	size	J	DNA	CDR3
-	TRBV19	-	TRBJ1-6	TGTGCCAGTAGTATCTTACGGGGCTCCCCGACTTCACCCCTCCACTTT	CASSILRGSPTSPLHF
TRBD1	TRBV30	-	TRBJ1-1	TGTGCCTGGAAAATCCCGGGACAGTTGAACACTGAAGCTTTCTTT	CAWKIPGQLNTEAFF
-	TRBV11-3	-	TRBJ2-5	TGTGCCAGCAGCTTGAGGGGGAAAGAGACCCAGTACTTC	CASSLRGKETQYF
TRBD1	TRBV27	-	TRBJ1-1	TGTGCCAGCAGTTTCCGGGACAGAAACACTGAAGCTTTCTTT	CASSFRDRNTEAFF
-	TRBV7-6	-	TRBJ2-2	TGTGCCAGCAGCTTAGGGAGTAGCTCGAACACCGGGGAGCTGTTTTTT	CASSLGSSSNTGELFF
-	TRBV10-3	once	TRBJ2-3	TGTGCCATCAGTGAGCGCACAGATACGCAGTATTTT	CAISERTDTQYF
-	TRBV6-6	-	TRBJ1-1	TGTGCCAGCAGTTATGCTCCCGGGGTAGTAGCTTTCTTT	CASSYAPGVVAFF
-	TRBV2	-	TRBJ1-2	TGTGCCAGCAGTGCTCGGGGGGCGAGGGGCTACACCTTC	CASSARGARGYTF
-	TRBV27	-	TRBJ1-1	TGTGCCAGCAGTTTCTACAGGAACACTGAAGCTTTCTTT	CASSFYRNTEAFF
TRBD1	TRBV27	-	TRBJ1-4	TGTGCCAGCAGTAGACAGGGTGCAACTAATGAAAAACTGTTTTTT	CASSRQGATNEKLFF
-	TRBV19	once	TRBJ1-2	TGTGCCAGTAGTAAGCCGGCGTCATCTAACTATGGCTACACCTTC	CASSKPASSNYGYTF
-	TRBV11-2	-	TRBJ2-1	TGTGCCAGCAGCACAAGCGGGACAGCCAATGAGCAGTTCTTC	CASSTSGTANEQFF
TRBD2	TRBV11-2	-	TRBJ2-3	TGTGCCAGCAGCTTAGTCCATACTAGCGGGGGGCCCACAGATACGCAGTATTTT	CASSLVHTSGGPTDTQYF
TRBD1	TRBV9	-	TRBJ2-2	TGTGCCAGCAGTCGCACAGGGACAGCGAACACCGGGGAGCTGTTTTTT	CASSRTGTANTGELFF
TRBD2	TRBV7-9	-	TRBJ2-1	TGTGCCAGCAGCAGCCAGGGACTAGCGACCGATCGCTCCTACAATGAGCAGTTCTTC	CASSSQGLATDRSYNEQFF
TRBD2	TRBV5-1	-	TRBJ2-7	TGCGCCAGCAGCTTGGTGGTAGCGGGAGAATTTTACGAGCAGTACTTC	CASSLVVAGEFYEQYF
TRBD2	TRBV28	-	TRBJ2-5	TGTGCCAGCAGTTTAGGGCGGGGGGAGACCCAGTACTTC	CASSLGRGETQYF
TRBD1	TRBV19	-	TRBJ2-3	TGTGCAGCAGGTATGCCCAGGGGGCCTTTAGATACGCAGTATTTT	CAAGMPRGPLDTQYF
-	TRBV19	medium-sized	TRBJ1-2	TGTGCCAGTACCCCCGACAGGATATATGGCTACACCTTC	CASTPDRIYGYTF
-	TRBV21-1	-	TRBJ2-7	TGTGCCAGCAAGTCCGGGACTCCTCACTACGAGCAGTACTTC	CASKSGTPHYEQYF
-	TRBV5-1	once	TRBJ1-6	TGTGCCAGCAGCCGCCCTGGGGGGGCGGATTCACCCCTCCACTTT	CASSRPGGADSPLHF
-	TRBV4-2	-	TRBJ1-4	TGTGCCAGCAGCCAAGGAGTCGGCTTCGAGGCTAATGAAAAACTGTTTTTT	CASSQGVGFEANEKLFF
-	TRBV6-1	once	TRBJ2-7	TGTGCCAGCAGTGAAAGATTCAGGCCCTACGAGCAGTACTTC	CASSERFRPYEQYF
TRBD1	TRBV19	-	TRBJ1-1	TGTGCCAGTAGTCTGAGCAGGGGGGACGGCACTGAAGCTTTCTTT	CASSLSRGDGTEAFF
TRBD1	TRBV28	-	TRBJ1-2	TGTGCCAGCAGTGTCGGGACAGGGTACTATGGCTACACCTTC	CASSVGTGYYGYTF
-	TRBV15	-	TRBJ2-7	TGTGCCACCAGCACGGGGGGCCTCGCCTACGAGCAGTACTTC	CATSTGGLAYEQYF
TRBD1	TRBV6-4	-	TRBJ2-3	TGTGCCAGCAGTGTCGGGACAGGGGAATGGGATACGCAGTATTTT	CASSVGTGEWDTQYF
-	TRBV27	-	TRBJ1-1	TGTGCCAGCAGTTTATACTCCGGCGGGAACACTGAAGCTTTCTTT	CASSLYSGGNTEAFF
TRBD1	TRBV6-5	-	TRBJ1-2	TGTGCCAGCAGCGCTCTGGACAGGAGGACTGGCTACACCTTC	CASSALDRRTGYTF
TRBD1	TRBV19	-	TRBJ2-5	TGTGCCAGTAGTAAGATCGGGACAGGAATAGAGACCCAGTACTTC	CASSKIGTGIETQYF
TRBD1	TRBV5-5	-	TRBJ2-7	TGTGCCAGCAGCTTGGGACAGGGGGCCAGCTCCTACGAGCAGTACTTC	CASSLGQGASSYEQYF
-	TRBV7-8	-	TRBJ2-3	TGTGCCAGCATCCCAAGAGACACAGATACGCAGTATTTT	CASIPRDTDTQYF
-	TRBV11-3	-	TRBJ2-7	TGTGCCAGCAGCTGTTTCGGCAAGGAGGGATCCTACGAGCAGTACTTC	CASSCFGKEGSYEQYF